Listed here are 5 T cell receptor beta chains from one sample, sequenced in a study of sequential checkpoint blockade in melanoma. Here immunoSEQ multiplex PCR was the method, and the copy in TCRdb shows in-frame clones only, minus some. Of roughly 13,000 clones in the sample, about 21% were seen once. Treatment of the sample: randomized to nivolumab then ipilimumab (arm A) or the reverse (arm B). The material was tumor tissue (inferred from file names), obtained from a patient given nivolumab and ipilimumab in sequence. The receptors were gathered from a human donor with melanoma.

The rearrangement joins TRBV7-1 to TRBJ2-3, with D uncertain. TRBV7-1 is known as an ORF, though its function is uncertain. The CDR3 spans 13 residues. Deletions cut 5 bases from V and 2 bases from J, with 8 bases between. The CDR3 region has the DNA TGTGCCAGCAGCCTAACGGACACAGATACGCAGTATTTT. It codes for CASSLTDTDTQYF.

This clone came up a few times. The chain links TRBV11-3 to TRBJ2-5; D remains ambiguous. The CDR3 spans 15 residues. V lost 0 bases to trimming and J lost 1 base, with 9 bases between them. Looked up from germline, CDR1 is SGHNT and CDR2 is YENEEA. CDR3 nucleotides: TGTGCCAGCAGCTTAGAGGGTGCAGTCCAAGAGACCCAGTACTTC. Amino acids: CASSLEGAVQETQYF.

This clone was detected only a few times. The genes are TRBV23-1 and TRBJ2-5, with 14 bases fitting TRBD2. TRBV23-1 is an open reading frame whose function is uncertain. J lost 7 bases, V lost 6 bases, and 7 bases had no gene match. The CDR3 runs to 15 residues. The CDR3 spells CASSQTGTSGGTQYF. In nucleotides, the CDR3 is TGCGCCAGCAGCCAAACCGGGACTAGCGGGGGGACCCAGTACTTC.

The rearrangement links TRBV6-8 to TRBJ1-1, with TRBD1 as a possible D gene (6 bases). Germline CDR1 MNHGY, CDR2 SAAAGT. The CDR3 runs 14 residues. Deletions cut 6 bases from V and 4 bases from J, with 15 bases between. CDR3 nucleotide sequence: TGTGCCAGCAGGGTCACAGGGTCGGGCACTGAAGCTTTCTTT. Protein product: CASRVTGSGTEAFF.

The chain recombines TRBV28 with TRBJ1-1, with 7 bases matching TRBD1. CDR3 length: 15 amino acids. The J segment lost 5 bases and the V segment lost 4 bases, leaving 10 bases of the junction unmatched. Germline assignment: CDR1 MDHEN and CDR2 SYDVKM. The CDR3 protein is CASSSGQAPGTEAFF. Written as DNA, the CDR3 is TGTGCCAGCAGTTCCGGACAGGCTCCAGGGACTGAAGCTTTCTTT.